Listed below are T cell receptor beta chains from one sample, sequenced in a study of blood T cell repertoires in COVID-19. Assay: immunoSEQ multiplex PCR; the TCRdb copy retains only in-frame clones and omits some. The sample yields about 130,000 clones, 84% seen once. The sample consisted of peripheral blood. Source of these receptors: a human donor in a cohort sampled during active COVID-19. CDR3s include the opening cysteine and the closing phenylalanine or tryptophan. A D gene is named only where the DNA matches it firmly. Clone size, where shown, is once, few, many, or a class for clones that have expanded.

d_call	j_call	clone_size	v_call	cdr3_aa	cdr3_nt
.	TRBJ1-4	.	TRBV19	CASSTGRRTNEKLFF	TGTGCCAGTAGTACAGGGAGGCGAACTAATGAAAAACTGTTTTTT
TRBD1	TRBJ1-2	few	TRBV19	CASGGTGVRYGYTF	TGTGCCAGTGGGGGGACAGGGGTCCGCTATGGCTACACCTTC
TRBD2	TRBJ2-3	.	TRBV5-1	CASSLLAGETDTQYF	TGCGCCAGCAGCTTGTTAGCGGGGGAGACAGATACGCAGTATTTT
.	TRBJ2-4	.	TRBV7-8	CASSSLSQGAKNIQYF	TGTGCCAGCAGCTCGTTAAGCCAGGGAGCCAAAAACATTCAGTACTTC
.	TRBJ1-2	.	TRBV6-2/TRBV6-3	CASSYNYGYTF	TGTGCCAGCAGCTATAACTATGGCTACACCTTC
TRBD1	TRBJ2-7	few	TRBV5-4	CASSWDRGYEQYF	TGTGCCAGCAGCTGGGACAGGGGATACGAGCAGTACTTC
.	TRBJ2-7	.	TRBV6-5	CASKPGDRYEQYF	TGTGCCAGCAAACCAGGGGACCGCTACGAGCAGTACTTC
TRBD1	TRBJ1-4	.	TRBV27	CASKGTGYEKLFF	TGTGCCAGCAAAGGGACAGGGTATGAAAAACTGTTTTTT
.	TRBJ1-3	.	TRBV3-1/TRBV3-2	CASSQDSSGNTIYF	TGTGCCAGCAGCCAAGACTCCTCTGGAAACACCATATATTTT
.	TRBJ2-3	.	TRBV7-9	CASSLEWDTQYF	TGTGCCAGCAGCCTTGAGTGGGATACGCAGTATTTT
TRBD2	TRBJ2-3	.	TRBV6-5	CASRPERGAGDTQYF	TGTGCCAGCCGCCCAGAGCGGGGGGCGGGAGATACGCAGTATTTT
.	TRBJ2-3	.	TRBV7-9	CASSPRGTRTDTQYF	TGTGCCAGCAGCCCACGGGGGACCCGCACAGATACGCAGTATTTT
.	TRBJ2-5	.	TRBV7-7	CASSLTQARGAETQYF	TGTGCCAGCAGCTTAACGCAGGCCAGGGGGGCAGAGACCCAGTACTTC
.	TRBJ2-7	.	TRBV3-1/TRBV3-2	CASSQRVIPYEQYF	TGTGCCAGCAGCCAGAGGGTCATCCCGTACGAGCAGTACTTC
TRBD1	TRBJ2-7	few	TRBV4-1	CASSHSSRDRGQQYF	TGCGCCAGCAGCCACTCAAGCCGAGACAGGGGCCAGCAGTACTTC
.	TRBJ1-4	.	TRBV6-1	CASTEYGGLNNEKLFF	TGTGCCAGCACTGAATACGGGGGGCTAAATAATGAAAAACTGTTTTTT
TRBD1	TRBJ2-5	.	TRBV19	CASSILGTEGETQYF	TGTGCCAGTAGTATCCTCGGGACAGAGGGGGAGACCCAGTACTTC
.	TRBJ2-1	.	TRBV11-1	CASSSDRSSYNEQFF	TGTGCCAGCAGCTCTGACAGAAGCTCCTACAATGAGCAGTTCTTC
TRBD1	TRBJ1-1	few	TRBV2	CASRKDRGTNTEAFF	TGTGCCAGCAGAAAGGACAGGGGAACGAACACTGAAGCTTTCTTT
TRBD1	TRBJ2-7	.	TRBV7-9	CASSWPGQGSNEQYF	TGTGCCAGCAGCTGGCCGGGACAGGGATCCAACGAGCAGTACTTC
.	TRBJ2-1	once	TRBV27	CASSLMQGLGSEQFF	TGTGCCAGCAGTTTAATGCAGGGGTTAGGTAGTGAGCAGTTCTTC
TRBD1	TRBJ2-2	once	TRBV5-1	CASSPTTGVAGELFF	TGCGCCAGCAGCCCGACGACAGGGGTGGCCGGGGAGCTGTTTTTT
.	TRBJ1-3	once	TRBV7-9	CASSFDRPSGNTIYF	TGTGCCAGCAGCTTTGACAGACCCTCTGGAAACACCATATATTTT
.	TRBJ2-1	.	TRBV6-6	CASSSTGNNEQFF	TGTGCCAGCAGTAGCACGGGGAACAATGAGCAGTTCTTC
TRBD1	TRBJ2-7	.	TRBV9	CASDSGTGTFELSYEQYF	TGTGCCAGCGATTCCGGGACAGGGACTTTTGAGCTCTCCTACGAGCAGTACTTC
.	TRBJ1-2	.	TRBV10-1	CASSVTGSYGYTF	TGCGCCAGCAGTGTTACAGGGAGTTATGGCTACACCTTC
.	TRBJ2-7	.	TRBV27	CASSWGHSTYEQYF	TGTGCCAGCAGTTGGGGGCATTCAACCTACGAGCAGTACTTC
.	TRBJ2-7	.	TRBV5-1	CASSIGVRVGSEQYF	TGCGCCAGCAGCATAGGAGTTAGGGTGGGGAGCGAGCAGTACTTC
TRBD1	TRBJ1-5	.	TRBV19	CASSSGTGTSQPQHF	TGTGCCAGTAGTTCCGGGACAGGGACAAGTCAGCCCCAGCATTTT
.	TRBJ1-2	.	TRBV18	CASSPPSTRSGSGYTF	TGTGCCAGCTCACCACCATCTACCCGCTCAGGGTCTGGCTACACCTTC
TRBD1	TRBJ2-3	few	TRBV14	CASSYYSGTGVPDTQYF	TGTGCCAGCAGCTACTACTCCGGGACAGGGGTACCCGATACGCAGTATTTT